Listed below are T cell receptor beta chains from one sample, sequenced in a study of breast tumors, draining lymph nodes, adjacent tissues. Each CDR3 protein gets one entry after TCRdb re-called the multiplex PCR reads with MiXCR. The data contain 150,000 to 200,000 distinct CDR3 sequences, roughly a third of them singletons. The sequenced sample consisted of axillary lymph node tissue. Receptors originate from a female donor with breast cancer. Some clones in this sample may be carry-over from other donors' samples. Both conserved end residues are part of each CDR3. Fields, in order: J gene, D gene, clone size, V gene, CDR3 protein, CDR3 DNA. D genes are given only for firm matches. Clone size appears in some rows only: once, few, many, or a class for an expanded clone.

>TRBJ2-2|.|many|TRBV9
CASSARLGGNTGELFF
TGTGCCAGCAGCGCTCGGTTGGGGGGGAACACCGGGGAGCTGTTTTTT
>TRBJ2-5|.|many|TRBV9
CASSAKEGLKTQYF
TGTGCCAGCAGCGCTAAGGAGGGCCTTAAGACCCAGTACTTC
>TRBJ2-1|TRBD2|.|TRBV5-6
CASSRGTSGSNEQFF
TGTGCCAGCAGCCGCGGGACTAGCGGGAGTAATGAGCAGTTCTTC
>TRBJ2-1|.|few|TRBV2
CASSLGASYNEQFF
TGTGCCAGCAGCTTGGGGGCCTCTTACAATGAGCAGTTCTTC
>TRBJ1-3|.|.|TRBV7-9
CASSSSGSGTDF
TGTGCCAGCAGCTCATCGGGTAGCGGCACAGATTTT
>TRBJ2-2|TRBD1|many|TRBV5-6
CASSWRTGGSPGELFF
TGTGCCAGCAGCTGGAGGACAGGGGGCTCCCCCGGGGAGCTGTTTTTT
>TRBJ1-3|.|.|TRBV5-6
CASSFATGRGNTVYF
TGTGCCAGCAGCTTTGCAACAGGGAGGGGAAACACCGTATATTTT
>TRBJ2-5|.|many|TRBV5-6
CASSLLRVGETQYF
TGTGCCAGCAGCTTGTTGCGGGTGGGAGAGACCCAGTACTTC
>TRBJ1-6|.|.|TRBV18
CASSPIGSSYNSPLHF
TGTGCCAGCTCACCAATTGGGAGCTCCTATAATTCACCCCTCCACTTT
>TRBJ1-2|.|.|TRBV10-3
CAIEPSADGYTF
TGTGCCATCGAGCCCAGCGCAGATGGCTACACCTTC
>TRBJ2-3|TRBD2|many|TRBV29-1
CSVSSGSTDTQYF
TGCAGCGTTTCTAGCGGGAGCACAGATACGCAGTATTTT
>TRBJ1-5|TRBD1|.|TRBV6-1
CASSPDRAGNQPQHF
TGTGCCAGCAGTCCGGACAGGGCAGGCAATCAGCCCCAGCATTTT
>TRBJ2-3|.|many|TRBV12-3/TRBV12-4
CASSFPVGTQYF
TGTGCCAGCAGTTTCCCGGTAGGGACTCAGTATTTT
>TRBJ2-1|TRBD1|many|TRBV27
CASSTGGASYNEQFF
TGTGCCAGCAGCACAGGGGGCGCCTCCTACAATGAGCAGTTCTTC
>TRBJ2-2|TRBD2|.|TRBV5-4
CASRPPRLAGYTGELFF
TGTGCCAGCAGACCCCCACGACTAGCGGGATACACCGGGGAGCTGTTTTTT
>TRBJ2-5|.|many|TRBV28
CASSRHWTDQETQYF
TGTGCCAGCAGTCGACACTGGACGGACCAAGAGACCCAGTACTTC
>TRBJ1-2|TRBD1|many|TRBV10-3
CAISELDRGGGHGYTF
TGTGCCATCAGTGAATTGGACAGGGGCGGCGGCCATGGCTACACCTTC
>TRBJ2-5|TRBD1|.|TRBV7-8
CASSSDRALEETQYF
TGTGCCAGCAGCTCGGACAGGGCCCTTGAGGAGACCCAGTACTTC
>TRBJ2-1|.|many|TRBV7-2
CASSLARRVRDNEQFF
TGTGCCAGCAGCTTAGCGCGAAGGGTCAGGGACAATGAGCAGTTCTTC
>TRBJ2-3|TRBD2|.|TRBV20-1
CSARDYLSIDTQYF
TGCAGTGCCAGGGACTACCTTAGCATAGATACACAGTATTTT
>TRBJ2-3|.|.|TRBV6-4
CASSPLAGAAYNEQYF
TGTGCCAGCAGTCCCCTTGCGGGGGCCGCCTACAATGAGCAGTATTTT
>TRBJ2-3|.|.|TRBV6-4
CASRPWGGTSYNEQYF
TGTGCCAGCAGACCCTGGGGCGGGACCTCCTACAATGAGCAGTATTTT
>TRBJ1-5|.|once|TRBV2
CASSVTSGGQETQHF
TGTGCCAGCAGCGTTACTAGCGGGGGTCAAGAGACCCAGCATTTT
>TRBJ2-5|TRBD1|few|TRBV2
CASSGGQGREETQYF
TGTGCCAGCAGTGGGGGACAGGGGAGGGAGGAGACCCAGTACTTC
>TRBJ2-7|.|many|TRBV20-1
CSAAPVRNEQYF
TGCAGTGCGGCCCCAGTTCGGAACGAGCAGTACTTC
>TRBJ2-3|TRBD2|.|TRBV20-1
CSARDLGGGRFTDTQYF
TGCAGTGCTAGAGATCTTGGGGGGGGGAGATTCACAGATACGCAGTATTTT
>TRBJ2-2|TRBD1|many|TRBV24-1
CATSDSPGQRKGNTGELFF
TGTGCCACCAGTGATTCACCGGGACAGAGGAAAGGGAACACCGGGGAGCTGTTTTTT
>TRBJ2-3|.|many|TRBV3-1
CASSLHPRTDTQYF
TGTGCCAGCAGCCTCCACCCCCGCACGGATACGCAGTATTTT
>TRBJ2-7|.|many|TRBV2
CATATARNYEQYF
TGTGCCACAGCGACCGCGCGGAACTACGAGCAGTACTTC
>TRBJ2-5|.|many|TRBV11-1
CASSLASAPGETQYF
TGTGCCAGCAGCTTAGCCTCGGCCCCCGGGGAGACCCAGTACTTC
>TRBJ1-6|TRBD1|many|TRBV6-5
CASSHSGTGVGNSPLHF
TGTGCCAGCAGTCACTCGGGGACAGGGGTGGGTAATTCACCCCTCCACTTT
>TRBJ1-2|TRBD1|many|TRBV3-1
CASSQDLGQGGYTF
TGTGCCAGCAGCCAAGATCTAGGACAGGGAGGCTACACCTTC
>TRBJ2-7|.|.|TRBV24-1
CATSATDSVFERHF
TGTGCCACCAGTGCCACGGACAGCGTATTCGAGCGGCACTTC
>TRBJ2-7|.|many|TRBV10-1
CARTPPLYEALNPTAYPTYEQYF
TGCGCCAGGACACCGCCCCTTTACGAAGCCCTAAATCCCACAGCCTACCCTACCTACGAGCAGTACTTC
>TRBJ2-3|.|many|TRBV3-1
CASSRLLDTQYF
TGTGCCAGCAGCCGCCTTCTAGATACGCAGTATTTT
>TRBJ2-3|TRBD2|many|TRBV6-5
CASSYSIPSGDTDTQYF
TGTGCCAGCAGTTACTCGATCCCTAGCGGGGACACAGATACGCAGTATTTT
>TRBJ2-2|.|many|TRBV5-1
CASSLAVVGLRSGELFF
TGCGCCAGCAGCTTGGCGGTAGTGGGACTCCGTTCCGGGGAGCTGTTTTTT
>TRBJ2-5|.|many|TRBV11-3
CASSPGSRAETQYF
TGTGCCAGCAGCCCCGGAAGCAGGGCAGAGACCCAGTACTTC
>TRBJ1-2|.|many|TRBV7-2
CASSSATVGDGYTF
TGTGCCAGCAGCTCGGCCACGGTCGGGGATGGCTACACCTTC
>TRBJ2-1|.|many|TRBV7-8
CASRSEGRGVNEQFF
TGTGCCAGCAGATCCGAGGGTCGGGGAGTCAATGAGCAGTTCTTC
>TRBJ2-5|TRBD2|.|TRBV6-5
CASSPLAGTETQYF
TGTGCCAGCAGTCCCCTAGCGGGGACGGAGACCCAGTACTTC
>TRBJ1-1|.|few|TRBV7-2
CASSLTAMGNTEAFF
TGTGCCAGCAGCCTCACCGCCATGGGGAACACTGAAGCTTTCTTT